This T cell receptor beta chain derives from a study of T cell changes during pregnancy in multiple sclerosis. V was clipped by 4 bases and J by 4 bases, with 14 bases between them. Per the germline V gene, CDR1 is LGHNA and CDR2 is YSLEER. The CDR3 spans 16 residues. Sequencing was performed with immunoSEQ multiplex PCR; in TCRdb, only in-frame clones are kept and a portion is missing. There are 30,000 to 35,000 clones in the sample; about 87% occur only once, and 9.7% lies in the top ten. The source material was CD8+ T cells from peripheral blood mononuclear cells, sampled in the first trimester of pregnancy. The clonotype was recovered from a female donor with multiple sclerosis, enrolled in a pregnancy study. J is TRBJ2-6 and V is TRBV4-3; tentative D call: TRBD1 (6 bases). This chain's CDR3 is CASSPDSTGGANVLTF. CDR3 sequence (DNA): TGCGCCAGCAGCCCGGACAGTACGGGCGGGGCCAACGTCCTGACTTTC.